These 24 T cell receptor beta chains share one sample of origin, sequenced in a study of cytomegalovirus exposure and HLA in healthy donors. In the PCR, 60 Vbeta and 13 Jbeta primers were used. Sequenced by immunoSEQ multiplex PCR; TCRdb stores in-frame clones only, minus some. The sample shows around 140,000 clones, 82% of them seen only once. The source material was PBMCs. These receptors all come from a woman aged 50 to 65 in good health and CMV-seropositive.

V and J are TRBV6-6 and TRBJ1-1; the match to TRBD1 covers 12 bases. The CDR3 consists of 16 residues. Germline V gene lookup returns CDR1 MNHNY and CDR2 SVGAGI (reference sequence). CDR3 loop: CFSRGTGGAGRLEAFF. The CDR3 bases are TGTTTCAGTAGGGGGACAGGGGGCGCGGGTAGGCTTGAAGCTTTCTTT.

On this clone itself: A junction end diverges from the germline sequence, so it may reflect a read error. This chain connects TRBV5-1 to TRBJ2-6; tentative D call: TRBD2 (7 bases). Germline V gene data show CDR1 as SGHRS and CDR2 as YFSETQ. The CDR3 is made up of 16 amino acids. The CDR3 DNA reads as TGCGCCAGCAGCCGAGACGGGGGGTGGGGGGCCAACGGCCTGACTTTC. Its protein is CASSRDGGWGANGLTF.

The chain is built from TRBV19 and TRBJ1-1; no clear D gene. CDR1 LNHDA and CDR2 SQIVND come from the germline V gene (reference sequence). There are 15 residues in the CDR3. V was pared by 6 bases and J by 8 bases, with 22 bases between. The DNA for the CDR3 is TGTGCCAGTAGCCTAATGTGGGCCTCGAGTCGGGAAGCTTTCTTT. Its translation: CASSLMWASSREAFF.

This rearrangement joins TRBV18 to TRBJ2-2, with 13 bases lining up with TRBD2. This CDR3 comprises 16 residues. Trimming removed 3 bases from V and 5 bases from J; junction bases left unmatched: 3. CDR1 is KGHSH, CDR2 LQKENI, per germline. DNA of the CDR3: TGTGCCAGCTCACCCCCGGGACTAGCGGGGACCGGGGAGCTGTTTTTT. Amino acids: CASSPPGLAGTGELFF.

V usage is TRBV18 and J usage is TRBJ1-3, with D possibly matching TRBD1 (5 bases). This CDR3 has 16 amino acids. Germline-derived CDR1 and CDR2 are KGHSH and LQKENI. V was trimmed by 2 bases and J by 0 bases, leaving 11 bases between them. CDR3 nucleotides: TGTGCCAGCTCACCAACGGGGGGATACTCTGGAAACACCATATATTTT. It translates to CASSPTGGYSGNTIYF.

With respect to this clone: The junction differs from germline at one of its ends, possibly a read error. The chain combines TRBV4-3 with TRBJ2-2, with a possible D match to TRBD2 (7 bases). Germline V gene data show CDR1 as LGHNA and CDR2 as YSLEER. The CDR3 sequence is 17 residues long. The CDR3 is CASGQIGGGRDTGELFF. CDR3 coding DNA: TGCGCCAGCGGCCAAATTGGGGGGGGGCGGGACACCGGGGAGCTGTTTTTT.

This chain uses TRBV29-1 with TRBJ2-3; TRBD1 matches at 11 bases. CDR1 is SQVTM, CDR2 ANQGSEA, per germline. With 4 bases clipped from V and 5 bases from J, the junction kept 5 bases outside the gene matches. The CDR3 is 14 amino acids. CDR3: CSVVGDRGLDTQYF. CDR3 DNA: TGCAGCGTTGTGGGGGACAGGGGGTTAGATACGCAGTATTTT.

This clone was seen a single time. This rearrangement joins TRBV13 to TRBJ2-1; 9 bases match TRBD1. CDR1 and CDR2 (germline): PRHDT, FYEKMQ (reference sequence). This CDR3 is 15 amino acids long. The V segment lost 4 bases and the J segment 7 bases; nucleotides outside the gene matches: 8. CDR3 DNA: TGTGCCAGCAGCTCTCTAGGGACAGGGTGGAATGAGCAGTTCTTC. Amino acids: CASSSLGTGWNEQFF. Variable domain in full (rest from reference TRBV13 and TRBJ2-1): AAGVIQSPRHLIKEKRETATLKCYPIPRHDTVYWYQQGPGQDPQFLISFYEKMQSDKGSIPDRFSAQQFSDYHSELNMSSLELGDSALYFCASSSLGTGWNEQFFGPGTRLTVL.

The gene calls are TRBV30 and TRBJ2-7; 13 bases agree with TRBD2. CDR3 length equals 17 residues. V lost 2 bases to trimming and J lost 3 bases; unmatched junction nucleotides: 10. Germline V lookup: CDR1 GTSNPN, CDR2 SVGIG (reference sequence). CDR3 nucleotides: TGTGCCTGGAGTTCGCCGTGGACTAGCGGGAGTAACTACGAGCAGTACTTC. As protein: CAWSSPWTSGSNYEQYF.

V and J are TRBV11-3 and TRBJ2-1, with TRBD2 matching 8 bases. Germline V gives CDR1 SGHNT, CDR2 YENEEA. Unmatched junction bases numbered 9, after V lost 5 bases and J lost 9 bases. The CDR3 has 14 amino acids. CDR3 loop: CASSPTAGVGEQFF. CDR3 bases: TGTGCCAGCAGCCCCACAGCGGGGGTTGGTGAGCAGTTCTTC.

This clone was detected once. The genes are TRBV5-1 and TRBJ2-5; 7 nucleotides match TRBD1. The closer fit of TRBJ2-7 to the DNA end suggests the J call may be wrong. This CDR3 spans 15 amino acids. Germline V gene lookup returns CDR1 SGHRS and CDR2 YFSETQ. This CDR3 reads CASSPEPGQRYEQYF. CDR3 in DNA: TGCGCCAGCAGCCCTGAACCGGGACAGAGATACGAGCAGTACTTC.

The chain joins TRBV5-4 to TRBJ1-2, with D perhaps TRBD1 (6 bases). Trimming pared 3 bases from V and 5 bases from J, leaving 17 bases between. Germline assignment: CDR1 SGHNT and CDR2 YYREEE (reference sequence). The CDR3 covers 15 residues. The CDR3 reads CASSYPESGEYGYTF. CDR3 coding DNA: TGTGCCAGCAGCTACCCGGAGTCAGGGGAATATGGCTACACCTTC.

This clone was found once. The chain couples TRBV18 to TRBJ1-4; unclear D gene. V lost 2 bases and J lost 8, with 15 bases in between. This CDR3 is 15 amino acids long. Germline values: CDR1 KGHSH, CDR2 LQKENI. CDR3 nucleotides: TGTGCCAGCTCACCAGATCGACGGACTAGAGAAAAACTGTTTTTT. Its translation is CASSPDRRTREKLFF.

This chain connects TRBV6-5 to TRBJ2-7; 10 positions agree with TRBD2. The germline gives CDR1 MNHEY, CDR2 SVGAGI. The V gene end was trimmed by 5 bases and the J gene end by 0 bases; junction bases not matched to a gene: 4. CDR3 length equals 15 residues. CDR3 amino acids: CASSNPSGSSYEQYF. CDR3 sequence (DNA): TGTGCCAGCAGTAACCCTAGCGGGAGCTCCTACGAGCAGTACTTC.

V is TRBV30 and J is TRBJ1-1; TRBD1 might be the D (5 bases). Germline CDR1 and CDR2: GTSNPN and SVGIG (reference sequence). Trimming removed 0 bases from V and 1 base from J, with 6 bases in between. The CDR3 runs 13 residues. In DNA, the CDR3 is TGTGCCTGGAGTGTCGACAGGAACACTGAAGCTTTCTTT. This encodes CAWSVDRNTEAFF.

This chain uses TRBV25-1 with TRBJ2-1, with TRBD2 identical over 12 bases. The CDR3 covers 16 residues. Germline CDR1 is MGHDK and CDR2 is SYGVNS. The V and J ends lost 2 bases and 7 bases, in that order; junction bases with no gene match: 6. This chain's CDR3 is CASSERTSGARNEQFF. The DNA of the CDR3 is TGTGCCAGCAGTGAAAGGACTAGCGGGGCGAGGAATGAGCAGTTCTTC.

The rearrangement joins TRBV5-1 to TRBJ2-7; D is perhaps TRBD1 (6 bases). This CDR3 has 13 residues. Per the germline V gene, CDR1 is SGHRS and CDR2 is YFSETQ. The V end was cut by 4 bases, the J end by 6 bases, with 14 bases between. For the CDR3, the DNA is TGCGCCAGCAGCCGGGACATTAATCGCGAGCAGTACTTC. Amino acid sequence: CASSRDINREQYF.

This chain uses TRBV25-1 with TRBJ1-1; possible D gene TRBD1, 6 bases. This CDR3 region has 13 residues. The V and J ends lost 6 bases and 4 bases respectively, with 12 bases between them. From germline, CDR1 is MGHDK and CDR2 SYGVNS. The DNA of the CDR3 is TGTGCCAGCAGCGCGACAGGAGCCACTGAAGCTTTCTTT. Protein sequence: CASSATGATEAFF.

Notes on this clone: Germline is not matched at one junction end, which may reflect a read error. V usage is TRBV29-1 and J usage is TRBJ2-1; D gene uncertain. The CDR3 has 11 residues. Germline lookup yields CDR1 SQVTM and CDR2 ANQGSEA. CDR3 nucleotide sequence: TGCAGCGTTGGGAACTACAATGAGCGGTTCTTC. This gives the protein CSVGNYNERFF.

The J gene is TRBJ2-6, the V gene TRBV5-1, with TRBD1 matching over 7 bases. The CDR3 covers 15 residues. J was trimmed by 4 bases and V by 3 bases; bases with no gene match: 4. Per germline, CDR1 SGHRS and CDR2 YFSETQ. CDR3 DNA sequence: TGCGCCAGCAGCTCAACAGGGGCCGGGGCCAACGTCCTGACTTTC. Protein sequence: CASSSTGAGANVLTF. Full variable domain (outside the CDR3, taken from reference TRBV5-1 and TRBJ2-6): KAGVTQTPRYLIKTRGQQVTLSCSPISGHRSVSWYQQTPGQGLQFLFEYFSETQRNKGNFPGRFSGRQFSNSRSEMNVSTLELGDSALYLCASSSTGAGANVLTFGAGSRLTVL.

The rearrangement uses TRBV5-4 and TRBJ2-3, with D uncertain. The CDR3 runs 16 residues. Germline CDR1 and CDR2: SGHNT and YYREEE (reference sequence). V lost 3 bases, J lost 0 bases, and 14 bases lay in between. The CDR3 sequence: CASSSMGSSSTDTQYF. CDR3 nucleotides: TGTGCCAGCAGCTCGATGGGTAGCTCTAGCACAGATACGCAGTATTTT.

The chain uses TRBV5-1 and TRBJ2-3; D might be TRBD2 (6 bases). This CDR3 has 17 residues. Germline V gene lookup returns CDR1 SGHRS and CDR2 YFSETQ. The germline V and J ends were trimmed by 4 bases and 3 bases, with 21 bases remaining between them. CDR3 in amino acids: CASSLPLAGSSTDTQYF. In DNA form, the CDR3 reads TGCGCCAGCAGCCTCCCCCTGGCGGGGTCTTCGACAGATACGCAGTATTTT.

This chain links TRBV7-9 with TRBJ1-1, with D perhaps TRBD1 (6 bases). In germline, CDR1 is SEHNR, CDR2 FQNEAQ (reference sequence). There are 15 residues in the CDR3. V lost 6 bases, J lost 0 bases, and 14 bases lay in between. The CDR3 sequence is CASRGEGEVNTEAFF. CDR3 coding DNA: TGTGCCAGCAGGGGGGAGGGGGAAGTGAACACTGAAGCTTTCTTT.

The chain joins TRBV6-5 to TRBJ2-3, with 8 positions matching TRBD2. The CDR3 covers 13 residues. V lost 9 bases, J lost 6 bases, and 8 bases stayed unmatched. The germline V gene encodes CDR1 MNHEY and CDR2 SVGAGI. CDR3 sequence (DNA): TGTGCCAGTATGACTAGCGAGACGGATACGCAGTATTTT. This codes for CASMTSETDTQYF.